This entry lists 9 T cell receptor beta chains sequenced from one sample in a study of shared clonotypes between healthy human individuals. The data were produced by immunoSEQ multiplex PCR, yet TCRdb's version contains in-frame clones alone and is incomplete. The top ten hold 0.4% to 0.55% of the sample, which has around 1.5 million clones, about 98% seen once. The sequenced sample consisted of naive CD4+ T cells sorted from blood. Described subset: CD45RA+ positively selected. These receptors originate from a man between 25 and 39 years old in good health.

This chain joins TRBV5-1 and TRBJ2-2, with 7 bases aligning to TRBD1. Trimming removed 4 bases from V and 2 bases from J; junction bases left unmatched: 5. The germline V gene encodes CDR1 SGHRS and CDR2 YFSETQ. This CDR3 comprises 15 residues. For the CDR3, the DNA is TGCGCCAGCAGCGAAGACAGGGAAAACACCGGGGAGCTGTTTTTT. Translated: CASSEDRENTGELFF.

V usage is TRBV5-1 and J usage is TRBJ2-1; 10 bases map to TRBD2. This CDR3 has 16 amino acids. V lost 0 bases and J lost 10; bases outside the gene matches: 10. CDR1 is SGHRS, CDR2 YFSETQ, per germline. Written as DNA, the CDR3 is TGCGCCAGCAGCTTGGTAGGTCTAGCGGGAGCCGGGGAGCAGTTCTTC. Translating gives CASSLVGLAGAGEQFF.

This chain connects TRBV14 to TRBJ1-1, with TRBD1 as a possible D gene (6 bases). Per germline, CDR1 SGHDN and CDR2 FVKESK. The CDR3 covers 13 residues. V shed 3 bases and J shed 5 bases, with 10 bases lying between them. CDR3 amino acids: CASSHTGLTEAFF. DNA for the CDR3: TGTGCCAGCAGCCATACAGGGTTAACTGAAGCTTTCTTT.

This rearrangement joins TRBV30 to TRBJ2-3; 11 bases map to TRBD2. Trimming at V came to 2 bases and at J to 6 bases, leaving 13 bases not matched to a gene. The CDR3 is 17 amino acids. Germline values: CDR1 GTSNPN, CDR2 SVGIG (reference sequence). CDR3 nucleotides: TGTGCCTGGAGTCCGGGGGTCCTAGCGGGAGGAGATGATACGCAGTATTTT. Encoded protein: CAWSPGVLAGGDDTQYF.

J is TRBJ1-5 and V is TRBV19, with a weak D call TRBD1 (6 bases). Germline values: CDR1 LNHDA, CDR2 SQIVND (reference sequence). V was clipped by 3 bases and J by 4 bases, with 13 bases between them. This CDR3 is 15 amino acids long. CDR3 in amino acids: CASSIDRSRNQPQHF. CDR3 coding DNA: TGTGCCAGTAGTATTGACAGGAGCCGTAATCAGCCCCAGCATTTT.

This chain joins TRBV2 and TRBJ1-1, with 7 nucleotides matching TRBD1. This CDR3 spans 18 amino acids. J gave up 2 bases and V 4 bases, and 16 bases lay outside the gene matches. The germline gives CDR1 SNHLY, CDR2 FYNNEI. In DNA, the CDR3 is TGTGCCAGCAGTGGGCCAAGATACCGGGACAGAAGCAACACTGAAGCTTTCTTT. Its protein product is CASSGPRYRDRSNTEAFF.

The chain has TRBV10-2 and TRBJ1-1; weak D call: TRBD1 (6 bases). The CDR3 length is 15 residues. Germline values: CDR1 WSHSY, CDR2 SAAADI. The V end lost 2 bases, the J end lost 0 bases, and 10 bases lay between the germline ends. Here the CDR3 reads CASSEARGMNTEAFF. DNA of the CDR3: TGCGCCAGCAGTGAGGCCAGGGGTATGAACACTGAAGCTTTCTTT.

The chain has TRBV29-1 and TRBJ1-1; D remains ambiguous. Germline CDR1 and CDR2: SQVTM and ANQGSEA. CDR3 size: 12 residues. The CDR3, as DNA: TGCAGTGGAGGAGTAGCGGTAACTGAAGCTTTCTTT. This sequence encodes CSGGVAVTEAFF. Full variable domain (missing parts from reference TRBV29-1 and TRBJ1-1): SAVISQKPSRDICQRGTSLTIQCQVDSQVTMMFWYRQQPGQSLTLIATANQGSEATYESGFVIDKFPISRPNLTFSTLTVSNMSPEDSSIYLCSGGVAVTEAFFGQGTRLTVV.

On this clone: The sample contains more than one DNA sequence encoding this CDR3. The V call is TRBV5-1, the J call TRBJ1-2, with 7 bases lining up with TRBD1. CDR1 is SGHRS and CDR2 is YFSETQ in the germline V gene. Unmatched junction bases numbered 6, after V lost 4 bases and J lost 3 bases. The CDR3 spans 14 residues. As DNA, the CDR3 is TGCGCCAGCAGCCTACCAGACAGGGACTATGGCTACACCTTC. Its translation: CASSLPDRDYGYTF.